Below, one T cell receptor (beta chain) is given with its context. The antigen is undetermined. Preparing the TCRbeta library involved the use of unique molecular identifiers. TCRdb redid the calling of the PCR reads with MiXCR, one entry per CDR3 protein. The sample has almost 600,000 distinct CDR3 sequences, roughly 30% seen once. This sample is part of a study of T-cell reconstitution after alpha-beta-depleted transplantation in children. Study-level findings and limits: Approximately two months post-transplant, alpha-beta T cells reportedly originated from several hundred expanded graft clones. TCRbeta diversity was high at day 60 in some patients (a result of surviving recipient T cells and thymic progenitors). By one year post-transplant, T-cell counts and diversity largely arose from T cells that were newly produced.

This CDR3 spans 15 amino acids. The V end was cut by 3 bases, the J end by 10 bases, with 17 bases between. Germline V gives CDR1 SGHRS, CDR2 YFSETQ. This receptor was obtained from a boy in the first two years of life with Wiskott-Aldrich syndrome, due to receive a stem cell transplant. V usage is TRBV5-1 and J usage is TRBJ1-6; D might be TRBD1 (5 bases). Sequencing was performed on PBMCs, taken before TCRalphabeta/CD19-depleted stem cell transplant. The CDR3 DNA reads TGCGCCAGCAGCTCGGCGGCGGGGGTGGCCTCACCCCTCCACTTT. Translation: CASSSAAGVASPLHF. The full variable domain, rest sourced from reference TRBV5-1 and TRBJ1-6, is KAGVTQTPRYLIKTRGQQVTLSCSPISGHRSVSWYQQTPGQGLQFLFEYFSETQRNKGNFPGRFSGRQFSNSRSEMNVSTLELGDSALYLCASSSAAGVASPLHFGNGTRLTVT.